Presented here are 27 T cell receptor beta chains from one specimen sequenced in a study of shared clonotypes between healthy human individuals. Sequencing used immunoSEQ multiplex PCR; TCRdb keeps in-frame clones, though not all of them. The table lists about 2.2 million clones, approximately 94% of them singletons, with around 1.7% in the top ten. It was CD45RO-negative cells, positively selected for CCR7, that made up naive CD8 cells, with terminally differentiated effector memory CD45RA+ cells excluded. The sequenced sample was naive CD8+ T cells from PBMCs. These receptors came from a young man in good health. Some clones in this sample may be carry-over from other donors' samples.

V is TRBV7-9 and J is TRBJ2-3; 12 nucleotides line up with TRBD2. Germline CDR1 is SEHNR and CDR2 is FQNEAQ (reference sequence). The length of the CDR3 is 16 residues. The trim removed 3 bases at V and 4 bases at J, leaving 5 bases unmatched. CDR3 sequence: CASSFPSGRGPDTQYF. The CDR3 DNA reads TGTGCCAGCAGCTTTCCTAGCGGGAGGGGTCCAGATACGCAGTATTTT.

This chain uses TRBV4-3 with TRBJ2-7, with 7 bases fitting TRBD1. Germline CDR1 reads LGHNA; CDR2 reads YSLEER. The CDR3 consists of 13 residues. V gave up 1 base and J gave up 6 bases; unmatched junction bases: 3. CDR3 amino acids: CASSQVTGTEQYF. The CDR3 region has the DNA TGCGCCAGCAGCCAAGTGACAGGGACCGAGCAGTACTTC.

The V and J genes are TRBV7-9 and TRBJ2-5; a possible D gene is TRBD1 (6 bases). Germline values: CDR1 SEHNR, CDR2 FQNEAQ (reference sequence). Trimming pared 0 bases from V and 5 bases from J, leaving 10 bases between. This CDR3 comprises 14 residues. CDR3 DNA sequence: TGTGCCAGCAGCTTAGCCGGACAGAGTGAGACCCAGTACTTC. It yields the protein CASSLAGQSETQYF.

The J gene is TRBJ2-5, the V gene TRBV19; 9 bases are a match to TRBD2. CDR3 length: 18 amino acids. CDR1 and CDR2 (germline): LNHDA, SQIVND (reference sequence). After removal of 0 bases from V and 5 bases from J, the junction contained 13 bases not matched to a gene. CDR3 sequence reads: CASSIEVASGNAIETQYF. The CDR3 DNA sequence: TGTGCCAGTAGTATAGAAGTCGCTAGCGGGAACGCAATTGAGACCCAGTACTTC.

The CDR3 loop reads CASSLPQDRYTF. The DNA of the CDR3 is TGTGCCAGCAGCTTACCACAGGATCGCTACACCTTC. This chain links TRBV7-9 with TRBJ1-2; D is possibly TRBD1 (5 bases). The germline V and J ends were trimmed by 2 bases and 9 bases, with 10 bases remaining between them. This CDR3 has 12 amino acids. CDR1 is SEHNR, CDR2 FQNEAQ, per germline (reference sequence).

This chain joins TRBV7-9 and TRBJ2-5, with D possibly TRBD1 on 6 matching bases. The CDR3 runs 16 residues. Germline loops: CDR1 SEHNR, CDR2 FQNEAQ (reference sequence). V was shortened by 4 bases and J by 4 bases, with 19 bases between the two germline ends. The CDR3 DNA reads as TGTGCCAGCAGCTACGCGCCTCAATTAGGGGGAGAGACCCAGTACTTC. It encodes CASSYAPQLGGETQYF.

The chain employs TRBV27 and TRBJ1-5; TRBD1 might be the D (5 bases). The CDR3 sequence is 16 residues long. The V end lost 5 bases, the J end lost 2 bases, and 16 bases lay between the germline ends. CDR1 and CDR2 from the germline V gene are MNHEY and SMNVEV (reference sequence). CDR3 in DNA: TGTGCCAGCAGTCCAGGGACCCCTGCGGGCAATCAGCCCCAGCATTTT. This encodes CASSPGTPAGNQPQHF.

This clone was seen a single time. The genes are TRBV11-3 and TRBJ2-5, with 11 bases aligning to TRBD2. Per the germline V gene, CDR1 is SGHNT and CDR2 is YENEEA. This CDR3 is 17 amino acids long. V lost 3 bases, J lost 0 bases, and 6 bases stayed unmatched. In nucleotides, the CDR3 is TGTGCCAGCAGCTTGGGGGAGGGACTAGCGGACCAAGAGACCCAGTACTTC. This gives the protein CASSLGEGLADQETQYF.

This chain uses TRBV7-9 with TRBJ2-1; the D gene could be TRBD1 or TRBD2 (6 bases each). V lost 1 base, J lost 11 bases, and 12 bases lay in between. This CDR3 region has 13 residues. Germline CDR1 SEHNR, CDR2 FQNEAQ (reference sequence). The CDR3 sequence: CASSLGGGGKQFF. Here the CDR3 DNA reads TGTGCCAGCAGCTTAGGTGGAGGGGGGAAGCAGTTCTTC.

This chain uses TRBV6-1 with TRBJ2-7; D is perhaps TRBD2 (7 bases). Germline assignment: CDR1 MNHNS and CDR2 SASEGT. The CDR3 consists of 15 residues. The ends were cut back, 2 bases at V and 6 bases at J, with 17 bases in the middle. CDR3 nucleotide sequence: TGTGCCAGCAGTGAATTAGGGGGGGTTTATAGCGAGCAGTACTTC. This sequence encodes CASSELGGVYSEQYF.

CDR3 nucleotide sequence: TGTGCCAGCAGCCCCTCGACAGGGGACAGCTCCTACGAGCAGTACTTC. Its protein is CASSPSTGDSSYEQYF. This chain links TRBV27 with TRBJ2-7, with TRBD1 matching 8 bases. CDR1 and CDR2 from the germline V gene are MNHEY and SMNVEV (reference sequence). The junction had 10 bases not matched to a gene; V was cut back by 6 bases and J by 0 bases. The CDR3 spans 16 residues.

V and J are TRBV7-6 and TRBJ2-1; weak D call: TRBD2 (6 bases). Germline V CDR1 and CDR2: SGHVS, FNYEAQ. The V end lost 2 bases, the J end lost 2 bases, and 10 bases lay between the germline ends. This CDR3 region has 15 residues. The CDR3 is CASSLLRGPYNEQFF. CDR3 nucleotide sequence: TGTGCCAGCAGCTTATTGCGGGGCCCCTACAATGAGCAGTTCTTC.

This chain joins TRBV7-6 and TRBJ1-5; 7 nucleotides agree with TRBD1. V trimming: 4 bases; J trimming: 7 bases; junction bases outside the gene matches: 4. Germline lookup yields CDR1 SGHVS and CDR2 FNYEAQ. This CDR3 region has 13 residues. CDR3 in amino acids: CASSYRGGQPQHF. CDR3 nucleotides: TGTGCCAGCAGCTACAGGGGAGGGCAGCCCCAGCATTTT.

The rearrangement links TRBV19 to TRBJ1-1, with TRBD1 matching 7 bases. CDR3 length: 16 amino acids. J lost 6 bases, V lost 2 bases, and 12 bases had no gene match. Germline CDR1 is LNHDA and CDR2 is SQIVND (reference sequence). The chain's CDR3 is CASSIQGDREWSEAFF. CDR3 nucleotide sequence: TGTGCCAGTAGTATACAGGGGGATCGGGAATGGTCTGAAGCTTTCTTT.

The CDR3 nucleotides read TGTGCCAGCAGCCTAACAGGGTCTAACTATGGCTACACCTTC. Protein product: CASSLTGSNYGYTF. The chain is built from TRBV7-9 and TRBJ1-2; D might be TRBD1 (6 bases). Looked up from germline, CDR1 is SEHNR and CDR2 is FQNEAQ (reference sequence). V lost 5 bases, J lost 0 bases, and 10 bases lay in between. The CDR3 sequence is 14 residues long.

The V gene is TRBV5-6, the J gene TRBJ2-1; TRBD1 is a possible D gene (5 bases). V was trimmed by 6 bases and J by 4 bases, leaving 11 bases between them. The CDR3 is made up of 13 amino acids. The germline CDR1 and CDR2 sequences are SGHDT and YYEEEE. The CDR3 bases are TGTGCCAGCACCAGTGACAGTTACAATGAGCAGTTCTTC. It is translated as CASTSDSYNEQFF.

V gene TRBV5-5 combines with J gene TRBJ1-1; D is undetermined. The CDR3 is 15 residues long. Trimming left V 0 bases short and J 1 base short, with 10 bases between. In germline, CDR1 is SGHKS, CDR2 YYEKEE (reference sequence). The CDR3 region is CASSLGPLGNTEAFF. The CDR3 DNA reads TGTGCCAGCAGCTTGGGGCCCTTGGGGAACACTGAAGCTTTCTTT.

V is TRBV7-2 and J is TRBJ2-3, with D uncertain. The germline gives CDR1 SGHTA, CDR2 FQGNSA. The germline V and J ends were trimmed by 2 bases and 2 bases, with 14 bases remaining between them. The length of the CDR3 is 16 residues. CDR3 loop: CASSLSPLTLTDTQYF. The CDR3 DNA reads TGTGCCAGCAGCTTATCACCCTTGACCCTCACAGATACGCAGTATTTT.

The CDR3: CASSPEDAFSGNTIYF. The CDR3 DNA follows: TGTGCCAGCAGCCCCGAGGACGCATTCTCTGGAAACACCATATATTTT. This rearrangement joins TRBV4-2 to TRBJ1-3; no definite D call. The V end was cut by 4 bases, the J end by 0 bases, with 13 bases between. CDR1 and CDR2 (germline): LGHNA, YNFKEQ. The CDR3 is 16 residues long.

V is TRBV15 and J is TRBJ1-5; D might be TRBD1 (6 bases). This CDR3 is 21 amino acids long. In germline, CDR1 is LNHNV, CDR2 YYDKDF (reference sequence). Deletions cut 8 bases from V and 6 bases from J, with 38 bases between. DNA for the CDR3: TGTGCCACCCCCTCCGAGCGGCTCCCGACCGCTCAACAGGGTAAGGCTCAGCCCCAGCATTTT. It translates to CATPSERLPTAQQGKAQPQHF. Looking up the rest from reference TRBV15 and TRBJ1-5 gives the full variable domain: DAMVIQNPRYQVTQFGKPVTLSCSQTLNHNVMYWYQQKSSQAPKLLFHYYDKDFNNEADTPDNFQSRRPNTSFCFLDIRSPGLGDTAMYLCATPSERLPTAQQGKAQPQHFGDGTRLSIL.

The CDR3 protein is CASSSGLAGGLSSYNEQFF. The CDR3 DNA reads as TGTGCCAGCTCATCGGGACTAGCGGGAGGGTTGAGCTCCTACAATGAGCAGTTCTTC. V is TRBV18 and J is TRBJ2-1; 16 nucleotides align to TRBD2. The CDR3 has 19 amino acids. Looked up from germline, CDR1 is KGHSH and CDR2 is LQKENI. With 5 bases clipped from V and 0 bases from J, the junction kept 7 bases outside the gene matches.

Concerning this clone: Other nucleotide sequences from this sample produce the same CDR3. The chain joins TRBV19 to TRBJ1-1, with 8 positions matching TRBD1. Trimming at V came to 4 bases and at J to 2 bases, leaving 3 bases not matched to a gene. Germline assignment: CDR1 LNHDA and CDR2 SQIVND (reference sequence). The CDR3 is 14 residues long. This CDR3 is CASSTGQGNTEAFF. Written as DNA, the CDR3 is TGTGCCAGTAGTACCGGACAGGGAAACACTGAAGCTTTCTTT.

The chain's CDR3 is CASSPGTSGAVYEQYF. The CDR3, as DNA: TGTGCCAGTAGTCCCGGGACTAGCGGGGCTGTCTACGAGCAGTACTTC. This rearrangement joins TRBV19 to TRBJ2-7; 13 bases agree with TRBD2. The germline V gene encodes CDR1 LNHDA and CDR2 SQIVND (reference sequence). V gave up 5 bases and J gave up 3 bases; unmatched junction bases: 7. There are 16 residues in the CDR3.

The J gene is TRBJ2-3, the V gene TRBV28, with D possibly matching TRBD1 (6 bases). The CDR3 is made up of 16 amino acids. V gave up 6 bases and J gave up 3 bases, with 19 bases separating them. Germline CDR1 reads MDHEN; CDR2 reads SYDVKM. Here the CDR3 DNA reads TGTGCCAGCAGCCCATTAAACAGGGTTAAAACAGATACGCAGTATTTT. Amino acids: CASSPLNRVKTDTQYF.

Only one count was recorded for this clone. This chain links TRBV28 with TRBJ2-3; D is unresolved. V lost 4 bases and J 4 bases, leaving 12 bases between the germline ends. The CDR3 loop spans 14 amino acids. Per the germline V gene, CDR1 is MDHEN and CDR2 is SYDVKM. DNA for the CDR3: TGTGCCAGCAGTTCCCCCGTAAAGCCAGATACGCAGTATTTT. This sequence encodes CASSSPVKPDTQYF.

The genes are TRBV30 and TRBJ2-7; D uncertain. The CDR3 is 13 residues long. With 2 bases removed from V and 6 bases from J, the gap between germline ends came to 14 bases. Germline V gives CDR1 GTSNPN, CDR2 SVGIG (reference sequence). For the CDR3, the DNA is TGTGCCTGGAGTTCAGAATGGACCTCCGAGCAGTACTTC. It is translated as CAWSSEWTSEQYF. Together with reference TRBV30 and TRBJ2-7, the CDR3 gives the full variable domain: SQTIHQWPATLVQPVGSPLSLECTVEGTSNPNLYWYRQAAGRGLQLLFYSVGIGQISSEVPQNLSASRPQDRQFILSSKKLLLSDSGFYLCAWSSEWTSEQYFGPGTRLTVT.

The V gene is TRBV6-6, the J gene TRBJ2-7; TRBD2 matches 11 bases. After removal of 0 bases from V and 2 bases from J, the junction contained 0 bases not matched to a gene. The CDR3 spans 15 residues. Germline V gives CDR1 MNHNY, CDR2 SVGAGI (reference sequence). The CDR3 reads CASSYSSGGAYEQYF. CDR3 nucleotide sequence: TGTGCCAGCAGTTACTCTAGCGGGGGGGCCTACGAGCAGTACTTC.